This T cell receptor (beta chain) was identified in a study of shared clonotypes between healthy human individuals. Method: immunoSEQ multiplex PCR; TCRdb's copy keeps in-frame clones and lacks some. The sample holds some 1.4 million clones, around 95% seen once. The receptor was derived from a man under 40 in good health. Sequenced: naive CD4+ T cells sorted from blood. Regarding subset: CD45RA+ positively selected.

The CDR3 coding sequence is TGTGCCAGCAGTATATGGGGGAGGGGTAATGAAAAACTGTTTTTT. Translating it yields CASSIWGRGNEKLFF. The chain carries TRBV5-4 and TRBJ1-4, with D possibly being TRBD1 (5 bases). The CDR3 spans 15 residues. V shed 5 bases and J shed 4 bases, with 15 bases lying between them. Germline V gives CDR1 SGHNT, CDR2 YYREEE (reference sequence).